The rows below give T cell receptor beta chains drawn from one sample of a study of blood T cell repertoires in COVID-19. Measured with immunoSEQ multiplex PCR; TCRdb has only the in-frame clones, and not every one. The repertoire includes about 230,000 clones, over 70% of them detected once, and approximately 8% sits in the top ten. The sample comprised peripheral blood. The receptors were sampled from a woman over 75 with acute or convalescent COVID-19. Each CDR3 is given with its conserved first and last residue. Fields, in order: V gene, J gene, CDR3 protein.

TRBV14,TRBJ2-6,CASSATRGNVLTF
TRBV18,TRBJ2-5,CASSVGLAGGEETQYF
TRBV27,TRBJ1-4,CASSRTETNEKLFF
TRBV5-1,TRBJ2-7,CASSLAQNTYEQYF
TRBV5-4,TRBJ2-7,CASSHGTGVEQYF
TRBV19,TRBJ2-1,CASSLQGGNEQFF
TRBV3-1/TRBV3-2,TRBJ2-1,CASSQVVTSGGIGQFF
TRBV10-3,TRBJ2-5,CAISLGLAGGTQETQYF
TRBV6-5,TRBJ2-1,CASSSQGGEQFF
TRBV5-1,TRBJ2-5,CASSSQTSGGGETQYF
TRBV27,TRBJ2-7,CASSPRLAGNSYEQYF
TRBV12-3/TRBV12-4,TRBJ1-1,CASRVSPSTEAFF
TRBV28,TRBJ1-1,CASSSVNTEAFF
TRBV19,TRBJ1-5,CASAQGWGQPQHF
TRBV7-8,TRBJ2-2,CASSFFRVNTGELFF
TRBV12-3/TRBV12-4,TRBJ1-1,CASSLDSFTEAFF
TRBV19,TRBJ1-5,CASTRTGGSYSNQPQHF
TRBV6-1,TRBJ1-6,CASSEGDRVYSPLHF
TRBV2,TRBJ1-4,CASRQGALSEKLFF
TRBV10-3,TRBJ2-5,CATRTSGGAEETQYF
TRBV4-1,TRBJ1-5,CASSQTGTGGDQPQHF
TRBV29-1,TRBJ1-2,CSVFSGYTF
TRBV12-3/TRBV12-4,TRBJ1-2,CASSGAGGGGYTF
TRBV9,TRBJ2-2,CASSVRLAGGPSGTGELFF
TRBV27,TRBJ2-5,CASSSAPPRPTRAETQYF
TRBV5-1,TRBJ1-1,CASSVDVQGANTEAFF
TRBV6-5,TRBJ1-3,CASFRGAGNTIYF
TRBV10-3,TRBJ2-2,CAISMTRWDSDLYTGELFF
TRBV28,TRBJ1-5,CAIDRGVDQPQHF
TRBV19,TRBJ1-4,CASGDRVSNEKLFF
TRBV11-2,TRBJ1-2,CASSGRGDYGYTF
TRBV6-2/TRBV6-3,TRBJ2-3,CASSLQRGGKGDTQYF
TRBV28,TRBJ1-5,CASSTGTYSNQPQHF
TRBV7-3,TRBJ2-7,CASSPGPRDEQYF
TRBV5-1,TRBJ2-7,CASSLSGRYEQYF
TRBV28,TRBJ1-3,CASSSGSGNTIYF
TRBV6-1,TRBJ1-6,CASSADGTGYNSPLHF
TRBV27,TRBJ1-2,CASSFDSSYGYTF
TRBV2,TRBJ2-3,CASSTGTSGEDTQYF
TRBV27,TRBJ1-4,CASGRQGGEKLFF
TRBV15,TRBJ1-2,CATRDRDRDRSGGYTF
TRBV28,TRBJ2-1,CASLGLWDEQFF